The 27 T cell receptor beta chains in this list originate from one sample, sequenced in a study of cytomegalovirus exposure and HLA in healthy donors. It was with 60 Vbeta and 13 Jbeta primers that the PCR ran. TCRdb keeps only in-frame clones here, not all; method: immunoSEQ multiplex PCR. The table shows 150,000 to 180,000 clones, with roughly 80% occurring only once. The sample consisted of PBMCs. Every receptor here comes from a man aged 25 to 45 in good health and CMV-seropositive.

To note about this clone: A read error may account for a junction end that differs from germline. V gene TRBV29-1 combines with J gene TRBJ2-4; 9 bases map to TRBD1. The CDR3 totals 10 residues. Germline V lookup: CDR1 SQVTM, CDR2 ANQGSEA. The CDR3 sequence is CSVGDRDHDF. The CDR3 DNA follows: TGCAGCGTTGGGGACAGGGACCATGACTTC.

The genes are TRBV7-9 and TRBJ2-4; 7 nucleotides match TRBD1. The CDR3 runs to 17 residues. V trimming: 3 bases; J trimming: 2 bases; junction bases outside the gene matches: 10. The germline V gene has CDR1 SEHNR and CDR2 FQNEAQ (reference sequence). The DNA of the CDR3 is TGTGCCAGCAGCTTCACAGGGGATGGATGGTCCAAAAACATTCAGTACTTC. Its translation: CASSFTGDGWSKNIQYF.

The CDR3 nucleotides are TGTGCCAGCAGTGAAGTTAGAGGTTCTAACTATGGCTACACCTTC. Its protein is CASSEVRGSNYGYTF. This chain joins TRBV2 and TRBJ1-2; D remains unclear. The CDR3 consists of 15 residues. Per the germline V gene, CDR1 is SNHLY and CDR2 is FYNNEI. V was clipped by 1 base and J by 0 bases, with 9 bases between them.

This clone came up a few times. This chain joins TRBV5-4 and TRBJ1-5; no clear D. Germline V lookup: CDR1 SGHNT, CDR2 YYREEE (reference sequence). This CDR3 is built from 14 residues. V lost 5 bases, J lost 0 bases, and 9 bases lay in between. The CDR3 DNA follows: TGTGCCAGCAGTTACGGACTTAGCAATCAGCCCCAGCATTTT. Protein sequence: CASSYGLSNQPQHF.

The J gene is TRBJ2-2, the V gene TRBV5-1; D is unresolved. Trimming removed 7 bases from V and 1 base from J, with 17 bases in between. In germline, CDR1 is SGHRS, CDR2 YFSETQ. The CDR3 loop spans 16 amino acids. Written as DNA, the CDR3 is TGCGCCAGCGATCGGTTTGGGCAGTTGAACACCGGGGAGCTGTTTTTT. It codes for CASDRFGQLNTGELFF.

This clone was observed a handful of times. The genes are TRBV14 and TRBJ1-3, with a weak D call TRBD1 (6 bases). This CDR3 contains 16 residues. CDR1 is SGHDN, CDR2 FVKESK, per germline. The V end lost 7 bases, the J end lost 1 base, and 17 bases lay between the germline ends. CDR3 amino acids: CASMRGAIASGNTIYF. The CDR3 DNA sequence: TGTGCCAGCATGCGGGGGGCGATAGCTTCTGGAAACACCATATATTTT.

This chain joins TRBV6-1 and TRBJ1-4; 8 bases fit TRBD1. The V gene end was trimmed by 6 bases and the J gene end by 8 bases; junction bases not matched to a gene: 8. The germline V gene has CDR1 MNHNS and CDR2 SASEGT. CDR3 length: 14 amino acids. The CDR3 loop is CASRPWTGMEKLFF. Here the CDR3 DNA reads TGTGCCAGCAGACCTTGGACAGGGATGGAAAAACTGTTTTTT.

The rearrangement uses TRBV7-2 and TRBJ1-5; D may be TRBD1 (6 bases). V was cut by 4 bases and J by 4 bases, with 14 bases left in between. This CDR3 comprises 15 residues. CDR1 and CDR2 from the germline V gene are SGHTA and FQGNSA. CDR3 sequence reads: CASSYDSQGNQPQHF. In DNA form, the CDR3 reads TGTGCCAGCAGCTACGACTCGCAGGGGAATCAGCCCCAGCATTTT.

This sequence joins TRBV7-3 and TRBJ1-2, with TRBD1 matching over 9 bases. This CDR3 comprises 14 residues. J gave up 5 bases and V 2 bases, and 3 bases lay outside the gene matches. Germline CDR1 and CDR2: SGHTA and FQGTGA. The CDR3 sequence: CASSLGGQGYGYTF. The CDR3 DNA is TGTGCCAGCAGCTTAGGGGGACAGGGTTATGGCTACACCTTC.

This chain connects TRBV18 to TRBJ1-1; 9 bases map to TRBD1. Germline CDR1 is KGHSH and CDR2 is LQKENI. J lost 1 base, V lost 4 bases, and 4 bases had no gene match. The CDR3 loop spans 15 amino acids. CDR3 amino acids: CASSLTGGSNTEAFF. The CDR3 coding sequence is TGTGCCAGCTCACTGACAGGGGGATCGAACACTGAAGCTTTCTTT.

This clone showed up just once. This rearrangement joins TRBV19 to TRBJ1-5; maybe TRBD1 (5 bases). Trimming stripped 7 bases from V and 6 bases from J, with 22 bases between. The germline gives CDR1 LNHDA, CDR2 SQIVND (reference sequence). The CDR3 length is 16 residues. The CDR3 region is CASTSQAQQVRQPQHF. Written as DNA, the CDR3 is TGTGCCAGTACTTCCCAGGCCCAACAGGTTCGTCAGCCCCAGCATTTT.

V gene TRBV27 combines with J gene TRBJ1-2; D perhaps matches TRBD1 (6 bases). The CDR3 is 15 amino acids. Germline CDR1 is MNHEY and CDR2 is SMNVEV (reference sequence). Trimming shortened V by 0 bases and J by 8 bases, and 16 bases separated the two germline ends. CDR3 sequence (DNA): TGTGCCAGCAGTTTATCGCTTACAGGGATTAGGGGCTACACCTTC. As protein: CASSLSLTGIRGYTF.

This chain joins TRBV11-3 and TRBJ1-3; 8 nucleotides line up with TRBD1. The CDR3 is 15 amino acids. CDR1 and CDR2 (germline): SGHNT, YENEEA. The junction had 3 bases not matched to a gene; V was cut back by 4 bases and J by 1 base. The CDR3 nucleotides are TGTGCCAGCAGCTACCGACAGGGGTCTGGAAACACCATATATTTT. It codes for CASSYRQGSGNTIYF. Drawing the rest from reference TRBV11-3 and TRBJ1-3, the complete variable domain is EAGVVQSPRYKIIEKKQPVAFWCNPISGHNTLYWYLQNLGQGPELLIRYENEEAVDDSQLPKDRFSAERLKGVDSTLKIQPAELGDSAVYLCASSYRQGSGNTIYFGEGSWLTVV.

This clone was observed once. The chain joins TRBV14 to TRBJ2-7; 9 bases match TRBD2. Per the germline V gene, CDR1 is SGHDN and CDR2 is FVKESK. The CDR3 is 14 residues long. J gave up 2 bases and V 4 bases, and 3 bases lay outside the gene matches. CDR3 sequence (DNA): TGTGCCAGCAGCCTAGCGGGAGCTCCCTACGAGCAGTACTTC. It yields the protein CASSLAGAPYEQYF.

The table lists this clone with a few counts. The J gene is TRBJ1-1, the V gene TRBV30, with D perhaps TRBD1 (6 bases). CDR1 and CDR2 from the germline V gene are GTSNPN and SVGIG (reference sequence). This CDR3 is built from 12 residues. V dropped 4 bases and J dropped 1 base, with 7 bases sitting between them. The DNA of the CDR3 is TGTGCCTGGAACAGGGAGAACACTGAAGCTTTCTTT. Protein product: CAWNRENTEAFF.

The chain couples TRBV6-5 to TRBJ1-1; perhaps TRBD1 as D (6 bases). CDR3 length equals 11 residues. V gave up 10 bases and J gave up 5 bases, with 11 bases separating them. Germline V gene sequence: CDR1 MNHEY, CDR2 SVGAGI. The CDR3 loop reads CATLRGTEAFF. The CDR3 nucleotides read TGTGCCACCCTAAGGGGGACTGAAGCTTTCTTT.

The genes are TRBV27 and TRBJ1-6; TRBD1 matches 7 bases. The CDR3 runs 17 residues. V lost 0 bases, J lost 1 base, and 3 bases stayed unmatched. Per germline, CDR1 MNHEY and CDR2 SMNVEV (reference sequence). The CDR3 bases are TGTGCCAGCAGTTTATCAAGGGGGCGGTCCTATAATTCACCCCTCCACTTT. It is translated as CASSLSRGRSYNSPLHF.

The gene calls are TRBV18 and TRBJ2-1; tentative D call: TRBD1 (6 bases). Between the trimmed V and J ends, which lost 1 base and 8 bases, there was a span of 18 bases. CDR1 KGHSH and CDR2 LQKENI come from the germline V gene. CDR3 size: 16 residues. The CDR3 region has the DNA TGTGCCAGCTCACCACGATCCGGGACAACTTTCGATGAGCAGTTCTTC. This codes for CASSPRSGTTFDEQFF.

The chain employs TRBV28 and TRBJ2-5; D is possibly TRBD2 (5 bases). This CDR3 is 14 amino acids long. V was clipped by 10 bases and J by 5 bases, with 20 bases between them. Germline values: CDR1 MDHEN, CDR2 SYDVKM. CDR3 loop: CANSPRRKTETQYF. In DNA, the CDR3 is TGTGCCAACAGCCCCAGGAGGAAGACGGAGACCCAGTACTTC. Full variable domain (remainder filled in from reference TRBV28 and TRBJ2-5): DVKVTQSSRYLVKRTGEKVFLECVQDMDHENMFWYRQDPGLGLRLIYFSYDVKMKEKGDIPEGYSVSREKKERFSLILESASTNQTSMYLCANSPRRKTETQYFGPGTRLLVL.

This clone was recorded once. The V call is TRBV5-1, the J call TRBJ1-1, with D possibly matching TRBD1 (6 bases). The ends were cut back, 2 bases at V and 4 bases at J, with 18 bases in the middle. This CDR3 region has 16 residues. CDR1 and CDR2 from the germline V gene are SGHRS and YFSETQ. The CDR3 protein is CASSFGQYGVGTEAFF. In DNA form, the CDR3 reads TGCGCCAGCAGCTTCGGACAGTATGGGGTAGGCACTGAAGCTTTCTTT.

The chain carries TRBV5-1 and TRBJ1-1; D gene unclear. V was cut by 3 bases and J by 7 bases, with 22 bases left in between. Germline values: CDR1 SGHRS, CDR2 YFSETQ. The CDR3 has 16 residues. The CDR3 region has the DNA TGCGCCAGCAGCTCCTCGGGGAACCTGTTAACAATTGAAGCTTTCTTT. The encoded protein is CASSSSGNLLTIEAFF.

For the CDR3, the DNA is TGTGCCAGCAGTTTCAGGACAGGGGGCTACGAGCAGTACTTC. It encodes CASSFRTGGYEQYF. The gene calls are TRBV6-6 and TRBJ2-7, with 10 positions matching TRBD1. The CDR3 has 14 residues. CDR1 and CDR2 from the germline V gene are MNHNY and SVGAGI (reference sequence). Trimming removed 4 bases from V and 3 bases from J; junction bases left unmatched: 3.

The rearrangement joins TRBV27 to TRBJ1-2, with D perhaps matching TRBD1 (6 bases). Per the germline V gene, CDR1 is MNHEY and CDR2 is SMNVEV (reference sequence). The CDR3 length is 13 residues. Trimming cost V 6 bases and J 5 bases, with 13 bases left between them. CDR3 DNA: TGTGCCAGCAGCTCCTTAGGACAGTATGGCTACACCTTC. This sequence encodes CASSSLGQYGYTF.

The J gene is TRBJ2-3, the V gene TRBV4-1; D perhaps matches TRBD2 (6 bases). Trimming removed 6 bases at V and 3 bases at J, with 25 bases between. The CDR3 has 18 residues. The germline gives CDR1 MGHRA, CDR2 YSYEKL. Here the CDR3 reads CASRGLGRGRGTTDTQYF. CDR3 DNA: TGCGCCAGCAGGGGACTTGGACGGGGAAGGGGAACAACAGATACGCAGTATTTT.

This clone has just a few counts. The chain carries TRBV6-5 and TRBJ2-1; maybe TRBD1 (6 bases). Germline V gives CDR1 MNHEY, CDR2 SVGAGI. Trimming took 6 bases from V and 4 from J, leaving 13 bases between them. This CDR3 contains 14 residues. CDR3: CASSSRGGYNEQFF. The CDR3 nucleotides read TGTGCCAGCAGCTCGAGAGGGGGTTACAATGAGCAGTTCTTC.

This clone turned up a few times. The gene calls are TRBV7-2 and TRBJ1-1; a weak D match, TRBD1 (5 bases). The CDR3 consists of 14 residues. V lost 1 base, J lost 1 base, and 7 bases lay in between. Germline CDR1 SGHTA, CDR2 FQGNSA. The CDR3 loop reads CASSLVGGNTEAFF. CDR3 nucleotide sequence: TGTGCCAGCAGCTTAGTCGGGGGGAACACTGAAGCTTTCTTT.

The CDR3 DNA reads TGTGCCAGCAGTGATCCCGCACAGGGGGGCTCAATCGAGCAGTACTTC. Its translation: CASSDPAQGGSIEQYF. This rearrangement joins TRBV25-1 to TRBJ2-7; 8 bases align to TRBD1. J gave up 6 bases and V 3 bases, and 13 bases lay outside the gene matches. The CDR3 consists of 16 residues. Germline V gene data show CDR1 as MGHDK and CDR2 as SYGVNS.